This entry describes one T cell receptor (beta chain). Its antigen is unidentified. V gave up 3 bases and J gave up 5 bases, with 8 bases separating them. Germline V gene sequence: CDR1 SGHVS, CDR2 FQNEAQ. The CDR3 runs 13 residues. This sample is drawn from a study of OX40 agonist ivuxolimab in advanced cancers. In the study overall: Participants, 82.7% male, averaged roughly 55 years of age, ranging from roughly 23 to 80. Study-level points and caveats: Expansion of clones was among the lowest in partial responders at 0.1-3.0 mg/kg.

The protocol was immunoSEQ multiplex PCR, while the TCRdb copy is restricted to in-frame clones and leaves out a portion. The table lists some 66,000 clones, roughly 80% of them singletons. The J gene is TRBJ2-1, the V gene TRBV7-8; D ambiguous. Sequenced here: CD4+ or CD8+ T cells sorted from blood, sampled in a trial of the OX40 agonist ivuxolimab. The sequence came from an adult with an advanced solid tumor such as melanoma, head and neck, liver or kidney cancer. The CDR3 bases are TGTGCCAGCAGCTTGAACAGAGACAATGAGCAGTTCTTC. The encoded protein is CASSLNRDNEQFF.